This TCR beta chain was observed in a study of T-cell reconstitution after alpha-beta-depleted transplantation in children. Regarding the study as a whole: TCRbeta diversity was high at day 60 in some patients (a result of surviving recipient T cells and thymic progenitors).

About this clonotype: Its antigen is unidentified.

The V end lost 6 bases, the J end lost 2 bases, and 10 bases lay between the germline ends. The CDR3 length is 13 residues. Germline loops: CDR1 LNHDA, CDR2 SQIVND (reference sequence). A TCRbeta library incorporating unique molecular identifiers was prepared. TCRdb ran MiXCR on the PCR reads and lists one entry per CDR3 protein. Of over 200,000 distinct CDR3 sequences listed, 8.4% are singletons. Source: PBMCs, mostly from graft donor cells, taken 360 days after TCRalphabeta/CD19-depleted stem cell transplant. This clonotype was sampled from a male patient under 10 years old who had a stem cell transplant for acute myeloid leukemia, so the T cells may come from the graft donor. The V gene is TRBV19, the J gene TRBJ2-5, with D maybe TRBD1 (5 bases). For the CDR3, the DNA is TGTGCCAGTAGCAGACAGAGACAAGAGACCCAGTACTTC. It is translated as CASSRQRQETQYF.